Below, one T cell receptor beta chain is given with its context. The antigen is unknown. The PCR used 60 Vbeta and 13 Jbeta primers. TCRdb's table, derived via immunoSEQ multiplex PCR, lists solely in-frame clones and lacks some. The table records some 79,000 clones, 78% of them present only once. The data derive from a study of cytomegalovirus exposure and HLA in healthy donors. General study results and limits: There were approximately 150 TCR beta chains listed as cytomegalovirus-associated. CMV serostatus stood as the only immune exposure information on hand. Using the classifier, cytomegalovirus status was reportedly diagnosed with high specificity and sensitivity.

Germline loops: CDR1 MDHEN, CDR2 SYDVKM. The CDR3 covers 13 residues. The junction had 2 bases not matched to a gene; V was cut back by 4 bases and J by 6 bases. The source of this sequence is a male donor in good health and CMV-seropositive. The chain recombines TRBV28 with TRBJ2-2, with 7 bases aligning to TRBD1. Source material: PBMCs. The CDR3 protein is CASSYRGSGELFF. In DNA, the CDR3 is TGTGCCAGCAGTTACAGGGGTTCCGGGGAGCTGTTTTTT.